The rows below give T cell receptor beta chains drawn from one sample of a study of technical replicates of blood from several donors. Measured with immunoSEQ multiplex PCR; TCRdb has only the in-frame clones, and not every one. Of roughly 80,000 clones listed, 90% to 95% are singletons. The sequenced sample was T cells isolated from PBMCs. These receptors originate from a human donor in good health. The CDR3 runs from the conserved cysteine through the conserved F or W. The D gene is left open where the match is weak. Clone size is stated in some rows and not others, as once, few, many or a class when expanded.

d_call	clone_size	j_call	v_call	cdr3_aa	cdr3_nt
TRBD1	NA	TRBJ1-4	TRBV29-1	CSGGQLGNEKLFF	TGCAGCGGGGGACAGCTAGGGAATGAAAAACTGTTTTTT
TRBD1	NA	TRBJ1-1	TRBV28	CASSSGAGGLEAFF	TGTGCCAGCAGTTCTGGGGCAGGGGGCCTTGAAGCTTTCTTT
NA	once	TRBJ1-5	TRBV30	CAWGSGPNQPQHF	TGTGCCTGGGGGTCGGGTCCGAATCAGCCCCAGCATTTT
TRBD2	NA	TRBJ2-3	TRBV5-4	CASSSASGDTDTQYF	TGTGCCAGCAGCTCGGCTAGCGGGGACACAGATACGCAGTATTTT
NA	NA	TRBJ2-5	TRBV7-2	CASSGRRSGETQYF	TGTGCCAGCAGCGGTCGTAGGTCGGGGGAGACCCAGTACTTC
NA	NA	TRBJ2-5	TRBV4-1	CASSQERGLETQYF	TGCGCCAGCAGCCAAGAGAGAGGACTAGAGACCCAGTACTTC
NA	few	TRBJ2-7	TRBV6-5	CASSSTGYEQYF	TGTGCCAGCAGTTCGACAGGCTACGAGCAGTACTTC
NA	NA	TRBJ1-1	TRBV6-1	CASSRDRGFFPEAFF	TGTGCCAGCAGCCGCGATCGGGGGTTCTTCCCTGAAGCTTTCTTT
NA	NA	TRBJ1-2	TRBV11-2	CASSLVGPNYGYTF	TGTGCCAGCAGCTTAGTTGGGCCCAACTATGGCTACACCTTC
NA	NA	TRBJ1-1	TRBV9	CASSPEGQLNTEAFF	TGTGCCAGCAGCCCCGAAGGACAGCTGAACACTGAAGCTTTCTTT
TRBD1	NA	TRBJ1-4	TRBV11-2	CASSSTHQGAKLFF	TGTGCCAGCAGCTCAACACACCAGGGGGCAAAACTGTTTTTT
TRBD1	NA	TRBJ1-1	TRBV2	CASSPWDRDAEAFF	TGTGCCAGCAGTCCCTGGGACAGGGACGCTGAAGCTTTCTTT
TRBD2	NA	TRBJ2-1	TRBV6-5	CASTESGSYNEQFF	TGTGCCAGCACTGAGAGCGGGAGTTACAATGAGCAGTTCTTC
TRBD1	NA	TRBJ1-4	TRBV11-2	CASSIQGGRKLFF	TGTGCCAGCAGCATACAGGGGGGGAGAAAACTGTTTTTT
NA	NA	TRBJ2-1	TRBV18	CASSPGRSTYNEQFF	TGTGCCAGCTCACCGGGGAGGTCCACCTACAATGAGCAGTTCTTC
TRBD2	once	TRBJ2-7	TRBV5-1	CASSLTSGHEQYF	TGCGCCAGCAGCTTGACTAGCGGGCACGAGCAGTACTTC
NA	NA	TRBJ1-1	TRBV11-2	CASSLGRGGAFF	TGTGCCAGCAGCTTGGGGCGGGGAGGGGCTTTCTTT
NA	NA	TRBJ2-7	TRBV5-4	CASSIPQGGNEQYF	TGTGCCAGCAGCATCCCACAGGGGGGGAACGAGCAGTACTTC
TRBD1	NA	TRBJ2-7	TRBV2	CASSGDRDDEQYF	TGTGCCAGCAGTGGAGACAGGGACGACGAGCAGTACTTC
NA	NA	TRBJ2-7	TRBV2	CASRTGSSEQYF	TGTGCCAGCAGAACAGGGTCCTCCGAGCAGTACTTC
NA	NA	TRBJ2-7	TRBV11-2	CASSTFGVQANYEQYF	TGTGCCAGCAGCACCTTTGGAGTACAGGCCAACTACGAGCAGTACTTC
NA	once	TRBJ2-3	TRBV19	CASSIGLGITDTQYF	TGTGCCAGTAGTATAGGACTAGGTATCACAGATACTCAGTATTTT
NA	NA	TRBJ1-1	TRBV30	CAWRAGGLNTEAFF	TGTGCCTGGAGGGCGGGGGGCTTGAACACTGAAGCTTTCTTT
TRBD1	few	TRBJ1-2	TRBV28	CASRYRGGYTF	TGTGCCAGCAGATACAGGGGAGGCTACACCTTC
NA	once	TRBJ2-2	TRBV27	CALPPYYTGELFF	TGTGCCCTTCCCCCTTATTACACCGGGGAGCTGTTTTTT
NA	once	TRBJ1-5	TRBV2	CASSSGVYSNQPQHF	TGTGCCAGCAGTTCAGGGGTTTATAGCAATCAGCCCCAGCATTTT
NA	NA	TRBJ2-3	TRBV5-1	CASSRAPGSTDTQYF	TGCGCCAGCAGCAGAGCCCCGGGTTCCACAGATACGCAGTATTTT
NA	few	TRBJ1-1	TRBV19	CASSPFGENTEAFF	TGTGCCAGTAGTCCCTTCGGGGAGAACACTGAAGCTTTCTTT
TRBD1	few	TRBJ1-1	TRBV10-3	CAISEHRTGEAFF	TGTGCCATCAGTGAACACCGGACAGGAGAAGCTTTCTTT
TRBD2	once	TRBJ2-1	TRBV5-1	CASSQASSGGIHEQFF	TGCGCCAGCAGCCAGGCCTCTAGCGGGGGGATCCATGAGCAGTTCTTC
TRBD2	once	TRBJ2-7	TRBV4-1	CASSQRTSGGAHYEQYF	TGCGCCAGCAGCCAACGAACTAGCGGGGGGGCCCATTACGAGCAGTACTTC
TRBD2	NA	TRBJ2-7	TRBV27	CASSLKAGGTYEQYF	TGTGCCAGCAGTTTAAAAGCGGGGGGAACCTACGAGCAGTACTTC
TRBD2	NA	TRBJ2-1	TRBV7-9	CASSSTPGTSGGALNEQFF	TGTGCCAGCAGCTCCACCCCCGGGACTAGCGGGGGGGCCCTGAATGAGCAGTTCTTC
TRBD1	NA	TRBJ1-2	TRBV30	CAWTTGAYGYTF	TGTGCCTGGACGACAGGGGCCTATGGCTACACCTTC
NA	NA	TRBJ2-7	TRBV6-5	CASSYSGSYYEQYF	TGTGCCAGCAGTTACTCGGGCTCCTACTACGAGCAGTACTTC
NA	NA	TRBJ1-4	TRBV15	CATSRDAGDEKLFF	TGTGCCACCAGCAGAGATGCAGGGGATGAAAAACTGTTTTTT
TRBD1	once	TRBJ2-7	TRBV28	CASSLWGGTGQYEQYF	TGTGCCAGCAGTTTATGGGGTGGGACAGGTCAATACGAGCAGTACTTC
NA	NA	TRBJ1-2	TRBV28	CASRPVGRGYTF	TGTGCCAGCAGACCGGTGGGGAGGGGCTACACCTTC
TRBD2	NA	TRBJ2-2	TRBV5-4	CASSHGLAGGHRTGELFF	TGTGCCAGCAGCCACGGACTAGCGGGAGGGCACCGCACCGGGGAGCTGTTTTTT
TRBD2	NA	TRBJ2-5	TRBV5-8	CASSRGVGGDLGETQYF	TGTGCCAGCAGCCGCGGGGTGGGAGGGGACCTGGGAGAGACCCAGTACTTC
TRBD1	once	TRBJ2-7	TRBV5-1	CASSLATGAYEQYF	TGCGCCAGCAGCTTAGCCACAGGGGCCTACGAGCAGTACTTC